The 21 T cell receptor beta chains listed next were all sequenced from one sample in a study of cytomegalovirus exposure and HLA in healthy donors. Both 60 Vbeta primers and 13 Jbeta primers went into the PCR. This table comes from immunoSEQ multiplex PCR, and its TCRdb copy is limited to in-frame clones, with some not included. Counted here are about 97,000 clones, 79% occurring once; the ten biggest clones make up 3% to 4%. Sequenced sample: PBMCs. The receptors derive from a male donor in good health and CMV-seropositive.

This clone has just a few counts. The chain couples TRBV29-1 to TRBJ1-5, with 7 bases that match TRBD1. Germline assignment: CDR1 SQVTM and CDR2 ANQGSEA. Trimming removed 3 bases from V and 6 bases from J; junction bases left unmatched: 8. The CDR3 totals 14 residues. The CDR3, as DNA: TGCAGCGTTGAGGAGGGGGCGCAGGGTCAGCCCCAGCATTTT. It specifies CSVEEGAQGQPQHF.

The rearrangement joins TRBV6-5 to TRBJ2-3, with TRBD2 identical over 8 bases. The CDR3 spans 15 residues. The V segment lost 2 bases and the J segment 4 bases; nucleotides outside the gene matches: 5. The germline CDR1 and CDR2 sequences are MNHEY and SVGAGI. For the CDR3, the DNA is TGTGCCAGCAGTTACGCGGGGGGCCAAGCAGATACGCAGTATTTT. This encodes CASSYAGGQADTQYF.

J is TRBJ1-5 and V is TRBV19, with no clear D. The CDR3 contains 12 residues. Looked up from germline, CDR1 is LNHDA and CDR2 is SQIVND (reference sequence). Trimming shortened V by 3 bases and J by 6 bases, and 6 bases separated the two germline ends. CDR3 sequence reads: CASSILGQPQHF. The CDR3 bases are TGTGCCAGTAGTATCCTCGGTCAGCCCCAGCATTTT.

The CDR3 DNA reads TGTGCCAGCAGCTTAGGAAGCGACGAGCAGTACTTC. Translation gives CASSLGSDEQYF. This chain links TRBV11-3 with TRBJ2-7; D is uncertain. The CDR3 consists of 12 residues. The germline V gene encodes CDR1 SGHNT and CDR2 YENEEA. V was trimmed by 1 base and J by 5 bases, leaving 6 bases between them.

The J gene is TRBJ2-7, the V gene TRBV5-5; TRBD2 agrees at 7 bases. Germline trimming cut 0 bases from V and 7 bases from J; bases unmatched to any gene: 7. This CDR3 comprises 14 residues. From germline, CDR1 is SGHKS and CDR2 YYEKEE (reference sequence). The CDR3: CASSLAATSDEQYF. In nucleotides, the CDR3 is TGTGCCAGCAGCTTGGCCGCCACTAGCGATGAGCAGTACTTC. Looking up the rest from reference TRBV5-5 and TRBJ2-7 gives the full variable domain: DAGVTQSPTHLIKTRGQQVTLRCSPISGHKSVSWYQQVLGQGPQFIFQYYEKEERGRGNFPDRFSARQFPNYSSELNVNALLLGDSALYLCASSLAATSDEQYFGPGTRLTVT.

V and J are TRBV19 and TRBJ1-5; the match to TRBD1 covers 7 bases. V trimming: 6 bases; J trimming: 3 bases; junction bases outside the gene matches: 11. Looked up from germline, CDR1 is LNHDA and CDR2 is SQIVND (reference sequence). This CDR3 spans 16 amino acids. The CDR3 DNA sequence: TGTGCCAGTAGCCCAGGAAGCAGGGGGGACAATCAGCCCCAGCATTTT. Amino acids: CASSPGSRGDNQPQHF.

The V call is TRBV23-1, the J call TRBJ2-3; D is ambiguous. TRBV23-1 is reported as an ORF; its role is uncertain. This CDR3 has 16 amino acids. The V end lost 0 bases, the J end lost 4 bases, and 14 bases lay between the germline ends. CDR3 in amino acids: CASSQSLPPNSDTQYF. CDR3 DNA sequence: TGCGCCAGCAGTCAATCGTTGCCCCCGAACTCAGATACGCAGTATTTT.

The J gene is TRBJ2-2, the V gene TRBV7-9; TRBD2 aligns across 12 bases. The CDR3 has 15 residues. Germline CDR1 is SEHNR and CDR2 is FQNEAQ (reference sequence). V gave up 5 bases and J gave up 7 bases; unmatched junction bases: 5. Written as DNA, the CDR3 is TGTGCCAGCAGCCCTGGACTAGCGGGGAGCGGGGAGCTGTTTTTT. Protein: CASSPGLAGSGELFF.

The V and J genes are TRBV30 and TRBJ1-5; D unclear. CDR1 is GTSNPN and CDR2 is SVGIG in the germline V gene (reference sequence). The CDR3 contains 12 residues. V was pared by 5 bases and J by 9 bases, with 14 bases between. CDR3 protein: CAWGQLTGPQHF. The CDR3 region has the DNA TGTGCCTGGGGTCAACTTACGGGGCCCCAGCATTTT. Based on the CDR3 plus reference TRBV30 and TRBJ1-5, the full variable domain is SQTIHQWPATLVQPVGSPLSLECTVEGTSNPNLYWYRQAAGRGLQLLFYSVGIGQISSEVPQNLSASRPQDRQFILSSKKLLLSDSGFYLCAWGQLTGPQHFGDGTRLSIL.

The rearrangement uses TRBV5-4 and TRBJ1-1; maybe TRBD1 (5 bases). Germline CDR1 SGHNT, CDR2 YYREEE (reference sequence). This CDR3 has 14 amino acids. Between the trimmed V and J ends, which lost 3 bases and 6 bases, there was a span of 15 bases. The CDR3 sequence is CASSSYDRLSEAFF. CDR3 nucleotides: TGTGCCAGCAGCTCGTACGACAGACTGTCTGAAGCTTTCTTT.

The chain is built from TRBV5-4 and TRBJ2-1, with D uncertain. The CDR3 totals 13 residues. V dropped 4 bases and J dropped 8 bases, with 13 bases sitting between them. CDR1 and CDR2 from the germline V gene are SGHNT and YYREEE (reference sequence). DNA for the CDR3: TGTGCCAGCAGCCCATTCAGTGGGCATGAGCAGTTCTTC. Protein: CASSPFSGHEQFF.

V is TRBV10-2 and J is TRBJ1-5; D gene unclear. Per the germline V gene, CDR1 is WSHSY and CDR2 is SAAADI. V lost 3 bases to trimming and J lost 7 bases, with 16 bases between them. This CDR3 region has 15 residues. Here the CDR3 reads CASSEGSGRPQPQHF. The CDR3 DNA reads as TGCGCCAGCAGTGAAGGTTCCGGGAGGCCCCAGCCCCAGCATTTT.

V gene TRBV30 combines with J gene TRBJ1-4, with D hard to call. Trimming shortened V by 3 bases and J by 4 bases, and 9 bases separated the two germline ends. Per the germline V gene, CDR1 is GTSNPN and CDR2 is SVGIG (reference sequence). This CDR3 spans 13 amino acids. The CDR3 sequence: CAWRLDNNEKLFF. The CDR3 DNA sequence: TGTGCCTGGAGACTTGATAATAATGAAAAACTGTTTTTT.

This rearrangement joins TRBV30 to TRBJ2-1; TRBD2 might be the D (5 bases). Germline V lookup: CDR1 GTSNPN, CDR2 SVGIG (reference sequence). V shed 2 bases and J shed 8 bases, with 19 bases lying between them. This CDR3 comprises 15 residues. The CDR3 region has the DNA TGTGCCTGGAGTCCCGACTGGCCTGCGGGCGATGAGCAGTTCTTC. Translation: CAWSPDWPAGDEQFF.

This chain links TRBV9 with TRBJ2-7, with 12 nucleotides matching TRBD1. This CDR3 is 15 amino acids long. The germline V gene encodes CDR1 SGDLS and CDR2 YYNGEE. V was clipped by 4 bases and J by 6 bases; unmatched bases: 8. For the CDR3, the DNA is TGTGCCAGCAGCCCCCCGGGACAGGGGGCAGGCGAGCAGTACTTC. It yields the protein CASSPPGQGAGEQYF.

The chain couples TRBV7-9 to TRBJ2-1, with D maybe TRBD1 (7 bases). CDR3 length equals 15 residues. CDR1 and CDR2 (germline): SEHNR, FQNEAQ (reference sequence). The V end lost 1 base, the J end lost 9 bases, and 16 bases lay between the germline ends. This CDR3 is CASSLGRGQNSEQFF. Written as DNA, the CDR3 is TGTGCCAGCAGCTTAGGGAGGGGGCAGAACAGTGAGCAGTTCTTC.

As DNA, the CDR3 is TGTGCCAGCAGTGCCAGGGAAACCTACGAGCAGTACTTC. Protein product: CASSARETYEQYF. The chain employs TRBV6-5 and TRBJ2-7; tentative D call: TRBD1 (5 bases). Trimming removed 5 bases at V and 2 bases at J, with 10 bases between. This CDR3 comprises 13 residues. The germline gives CDR1 MNHEY, CDR2 SVGAGI.

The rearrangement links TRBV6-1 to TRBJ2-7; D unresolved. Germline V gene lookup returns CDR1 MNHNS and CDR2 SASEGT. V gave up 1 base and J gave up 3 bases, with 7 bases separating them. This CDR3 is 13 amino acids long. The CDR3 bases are TGTGCCAGCAGTGAAGACGGTCTCTACGAGCAGTACTTC. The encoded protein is CASSEDGLYEQYF.

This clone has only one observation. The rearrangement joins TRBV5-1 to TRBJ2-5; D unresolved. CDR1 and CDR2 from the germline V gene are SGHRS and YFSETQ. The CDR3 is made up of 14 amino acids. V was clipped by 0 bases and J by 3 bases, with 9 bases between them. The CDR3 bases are TGCGCCAGCAGCTTGGGCCGAACAGAAGAGACCCAGTACTTC. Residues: CASSLGRTEETQYF.

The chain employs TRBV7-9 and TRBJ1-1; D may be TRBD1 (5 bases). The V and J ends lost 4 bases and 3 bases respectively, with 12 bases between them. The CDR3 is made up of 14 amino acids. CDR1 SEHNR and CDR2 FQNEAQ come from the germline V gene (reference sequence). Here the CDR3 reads CASSSMTAYTEAFF. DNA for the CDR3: TGTGCCAGCAGCTCTATGACAGCTTACACTGAAGCTTTCTTT.

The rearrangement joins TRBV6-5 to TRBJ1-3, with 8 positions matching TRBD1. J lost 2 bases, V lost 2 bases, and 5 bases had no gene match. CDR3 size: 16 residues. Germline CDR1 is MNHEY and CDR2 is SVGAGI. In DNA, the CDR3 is TGTGCCAGCAGTTACACCCAGGGGGCGGCTGGAAACACCATATATTTT. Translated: CASSYTQGAAGNTIYF.